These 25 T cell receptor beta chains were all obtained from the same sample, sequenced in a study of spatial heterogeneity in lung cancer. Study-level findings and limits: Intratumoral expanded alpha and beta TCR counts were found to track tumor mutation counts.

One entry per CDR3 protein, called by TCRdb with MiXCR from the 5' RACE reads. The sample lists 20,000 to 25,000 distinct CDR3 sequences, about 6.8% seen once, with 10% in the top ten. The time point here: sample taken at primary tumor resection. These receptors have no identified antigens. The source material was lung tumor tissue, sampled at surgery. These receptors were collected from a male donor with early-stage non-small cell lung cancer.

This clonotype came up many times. The CDR3 region is CSVSSGLGYYGYTF. DNA for the CDR3: TGCAGTGTATCGTCGGGGTTAGGGTACTATGGCTACACCTTC. The chain couples TRBV20-1 to TRBJ1-2, with unresolved D. CDR1 is DFQATT and CDR2 is SNEGSKA in the germline V gene (reference sequence). The CDR3 has 14 residues. V lost 7 bases to trimming and J lost 3 bases, with 18 bases between them.

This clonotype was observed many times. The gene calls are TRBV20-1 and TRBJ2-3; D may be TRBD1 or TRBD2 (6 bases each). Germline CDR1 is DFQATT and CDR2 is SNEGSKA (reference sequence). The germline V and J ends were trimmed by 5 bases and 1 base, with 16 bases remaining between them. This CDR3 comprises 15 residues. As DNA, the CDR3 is TGCAGTGCTCCGGGGGCCTTCGGGGGCACAGATACGCAGTATTTT. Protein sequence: CSAPGAFGGTDTQYF.

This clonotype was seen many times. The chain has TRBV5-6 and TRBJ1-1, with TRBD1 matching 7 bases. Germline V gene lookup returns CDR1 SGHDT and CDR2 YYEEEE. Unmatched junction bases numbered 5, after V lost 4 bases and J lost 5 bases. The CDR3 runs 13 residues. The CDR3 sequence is CASSATGRTEAFF. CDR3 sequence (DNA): TGTGCCAGCAGCGCGACAGGGAGGACTGAAGCTTTCTTT.

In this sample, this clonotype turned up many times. This CDR3 reads CASGFGTGNNEQFF. CDR3 nucleotides: TGTGCTAGTGGTTTTGGGACGGGAAACAATGAGCAGTTCTTC. The gene calls are TRBV12-5 and TRBJ2-1, with D perhaps being TRBD1 or TRBD2 (5 bases each). The CDR3 is 14 amino acids. From germline, CDR1 is LGHNT and CDR2 FRNRAP. The ends were cut back, 3 bases at V and 5 bases at J, with 11 bases in the middle.

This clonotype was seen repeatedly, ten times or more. The CDR3 sequence is CASSLRAGSSGELFF. For the CDR3, the DNA is TGTGCCAGCAGCTTACGGGCAGGGAGTTCCGGGGAGCTGTTTTTT. The chain joins TRBV11-2 to TRBJ2-2; D could derive from TRBD1 or TRBD2 (5 bases each). The germline V and J ends were trimmed by 2 bases and 6 bases, with 13 bases remaining between them. Germline CDR1 is SGHAT and CDR2 is FQNNGV. The CDR3 has 15 amino acids.

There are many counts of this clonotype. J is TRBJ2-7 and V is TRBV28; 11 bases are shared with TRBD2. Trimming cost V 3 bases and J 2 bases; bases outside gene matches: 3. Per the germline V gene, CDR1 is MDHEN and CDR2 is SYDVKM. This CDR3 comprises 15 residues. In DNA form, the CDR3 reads TGTGCCAGCAGTTTGACTAGCGGGACCCCCTACGAGCAGTACTTC. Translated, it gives CASSLTSGTPYEQYF.

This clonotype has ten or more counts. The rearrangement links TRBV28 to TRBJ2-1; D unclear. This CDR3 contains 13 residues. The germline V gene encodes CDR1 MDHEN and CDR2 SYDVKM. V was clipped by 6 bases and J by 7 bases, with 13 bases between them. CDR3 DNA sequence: TGTGCCAGCAGAACAACGGTTTCGAATGAGCAGTTCTTC. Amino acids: CASRTTVSNEQFF.

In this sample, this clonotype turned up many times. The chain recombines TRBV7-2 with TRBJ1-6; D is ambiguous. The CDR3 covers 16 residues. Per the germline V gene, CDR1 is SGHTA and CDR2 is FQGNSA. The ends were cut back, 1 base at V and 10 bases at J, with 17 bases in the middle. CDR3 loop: CASSLGRPLSGSPLHF. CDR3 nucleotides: TGTGCCAGCAGCTTAGGTCGACCGCTGTCCGGATCACCCCTCCACTTT.

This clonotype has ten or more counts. DNA of the CDR3: TGTGCCAGCAGCTCCGGACAGGGCCTCACAGATACGCAGTATTTT. This translates into CASSSGQGLTDTQYF. V is TRBV7-9 and J is TRBJ2-3, with 8 positions matching TRBD1. The CDR3 has 15 amino acids. Trimming cost V 4 bases and J 2 bases; bases outside gene matches: 5. Looked up from germline, CDR1 is SEHNR and CDR2 is FQNEAQ (reference sequence).

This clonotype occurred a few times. CDR3 DNA sequence: TGTGCCAGCAGCAGGGGGCCGTGGGTGCGCGCCCTCAATGAGCAGTTCTTC. Translated, it gives CASSRGPWVRALNEQFF. This chain joins TRBV7-8 and TRBJ2-1; 7 nucleotides line up with TRBD1. V was clipped by 5 bases and J by 6 bases; unmatched bases: 16. The germline V gene encodes CDR1 SGHVS and CDR2 FQNEAQ. The CDR3 has 17 residues. Together with reference TRBV7-8 and TRBJ2-1, the CDR3 gives the full variable domain: GAGVSQSPRYKVAKRGQDVALRCDPISGHVSLFWYQQALGQGPEFLTYFQNEAQLDKSGLPSDRFFAERPEGSVSTLKIQRTQQEDSAVYLCASSRGPWVRALNEQFFGPGTRLTVL.

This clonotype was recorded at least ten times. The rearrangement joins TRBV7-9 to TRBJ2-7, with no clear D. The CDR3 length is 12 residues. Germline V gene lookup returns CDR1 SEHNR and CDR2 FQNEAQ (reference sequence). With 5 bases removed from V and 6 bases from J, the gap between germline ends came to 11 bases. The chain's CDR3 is CASSPPNSEQYF. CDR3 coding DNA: TGTGCCAGCAGCCCCCCAAATAGCGAGCAGTACTTC.

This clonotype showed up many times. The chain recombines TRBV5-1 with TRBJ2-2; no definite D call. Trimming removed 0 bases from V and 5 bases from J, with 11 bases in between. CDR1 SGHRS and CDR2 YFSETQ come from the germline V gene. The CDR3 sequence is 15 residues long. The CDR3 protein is CASSLGNVGTGELFF. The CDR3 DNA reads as TGCGCCAGCAGCTTGGGGAACGTCGGGACCGGGGAGCTGTTTTTT. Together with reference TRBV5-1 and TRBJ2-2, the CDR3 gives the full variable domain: KAGVTQTPRYLIKTRGQQVTLSCSPISGHRSVSWYQQTPGQGLQFLFEYFSETQRNKGNFPGRFSGRQFSNSRSEMNVSTLELGDSALYLCASSLGNVGTGELFFGEGSRLTVL.

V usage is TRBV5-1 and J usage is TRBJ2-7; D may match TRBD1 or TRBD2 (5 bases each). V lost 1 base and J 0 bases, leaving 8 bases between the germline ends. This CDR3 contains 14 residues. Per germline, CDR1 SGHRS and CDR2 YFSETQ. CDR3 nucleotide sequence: TGCGCCAGCAGCTTGAGGGACGGCTCCTACGAGCAGTACTTC. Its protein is CASSLRDGSYEQYF.

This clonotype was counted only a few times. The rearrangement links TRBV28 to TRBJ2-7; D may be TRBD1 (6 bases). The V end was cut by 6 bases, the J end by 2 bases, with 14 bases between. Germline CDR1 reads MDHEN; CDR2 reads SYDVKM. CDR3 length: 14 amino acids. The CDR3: CASRRPQGTYEQYF. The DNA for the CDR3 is TGTGCCAGCAGAAGACCTCAGGGGACCTACGAGCAGTACTTC.

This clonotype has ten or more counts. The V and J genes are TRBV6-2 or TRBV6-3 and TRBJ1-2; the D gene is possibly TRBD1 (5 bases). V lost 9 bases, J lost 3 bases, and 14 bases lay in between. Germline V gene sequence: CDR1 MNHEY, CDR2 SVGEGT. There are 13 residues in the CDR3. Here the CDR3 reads CASNTGLHYGYTF. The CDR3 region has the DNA TGTGCCAGTAATACGGGGCTACACTATGGCTACACCTTC.

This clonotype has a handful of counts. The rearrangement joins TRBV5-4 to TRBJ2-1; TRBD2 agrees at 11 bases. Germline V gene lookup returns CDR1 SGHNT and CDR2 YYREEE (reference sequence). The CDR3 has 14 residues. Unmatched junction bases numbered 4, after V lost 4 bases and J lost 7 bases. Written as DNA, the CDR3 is TGTGCCAGCAGCGTAGCGGGGGGGAGGAATGAGCAGTTCTTC. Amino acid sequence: CASSVAGGRNEQFF.

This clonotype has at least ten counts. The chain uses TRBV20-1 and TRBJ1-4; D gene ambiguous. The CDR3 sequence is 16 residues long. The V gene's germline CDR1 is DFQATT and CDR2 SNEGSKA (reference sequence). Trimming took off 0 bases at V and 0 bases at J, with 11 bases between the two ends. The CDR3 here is CSARDRWETTNEKLFF. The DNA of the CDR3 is TGCAGTGCTAGAGATCGATGGGAGACAACTAATGAAAAACTGTTTTTT.

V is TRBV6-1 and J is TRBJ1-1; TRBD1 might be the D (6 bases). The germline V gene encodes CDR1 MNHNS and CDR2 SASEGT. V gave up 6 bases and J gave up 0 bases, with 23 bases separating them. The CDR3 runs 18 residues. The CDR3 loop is CASRAQIRTDTMNTEAFF. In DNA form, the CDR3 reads TGTGCCAGCAGAGCTCAAATACGGACAGATACTATGAACACTGAAGCTTTCTTT.

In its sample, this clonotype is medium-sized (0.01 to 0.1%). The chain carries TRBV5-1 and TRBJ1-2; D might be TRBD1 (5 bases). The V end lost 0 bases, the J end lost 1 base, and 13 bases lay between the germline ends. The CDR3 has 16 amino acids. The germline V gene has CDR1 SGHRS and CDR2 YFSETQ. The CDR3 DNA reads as TGCGCCAGCAGCTTGGGCGGGGGAGGTGTTAACTATGGCTACACCTTC. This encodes CASSLGGGGVNYGYTF.

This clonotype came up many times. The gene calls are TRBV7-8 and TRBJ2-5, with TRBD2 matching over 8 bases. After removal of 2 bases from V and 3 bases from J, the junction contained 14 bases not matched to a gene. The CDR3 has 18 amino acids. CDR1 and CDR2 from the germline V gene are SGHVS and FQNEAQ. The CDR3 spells CASSLMAGNLAGKETQYF. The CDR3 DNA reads TGTGCCAGCAGCTTAATGGCGGGAAATTTAGCGGGGAAAGAGACCCAGTACTTC.

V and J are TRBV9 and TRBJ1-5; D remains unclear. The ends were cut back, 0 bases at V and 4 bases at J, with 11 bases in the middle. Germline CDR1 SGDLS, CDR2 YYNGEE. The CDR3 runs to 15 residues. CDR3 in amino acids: CASSVEEGQNQPQHF. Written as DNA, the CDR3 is TGTGCCAGCAGCGTAGAGGAAGGCCAGAATCAGCCCCAGCATTTT.

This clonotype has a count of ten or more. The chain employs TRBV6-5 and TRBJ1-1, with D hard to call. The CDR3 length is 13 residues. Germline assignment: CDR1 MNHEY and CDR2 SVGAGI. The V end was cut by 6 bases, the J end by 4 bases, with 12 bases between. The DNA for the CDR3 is TGTGCCAGCAGCCCCGGCAAGGCCACTGAAGCTTTCTTT. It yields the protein CASSPGKATEAFF.

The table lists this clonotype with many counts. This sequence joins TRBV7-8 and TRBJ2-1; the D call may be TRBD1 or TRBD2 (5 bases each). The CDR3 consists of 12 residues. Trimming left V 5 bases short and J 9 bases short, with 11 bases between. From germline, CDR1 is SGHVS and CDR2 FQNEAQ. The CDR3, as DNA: TGTGCCAGCAGCCATCCGAGGGGTGAGCAGTTCTTC. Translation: CASSHPRGEQFF.

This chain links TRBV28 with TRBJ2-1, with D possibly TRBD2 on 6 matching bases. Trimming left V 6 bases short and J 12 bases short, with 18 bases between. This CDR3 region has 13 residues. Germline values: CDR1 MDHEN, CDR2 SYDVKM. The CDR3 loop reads CASRQRGTQRQFF. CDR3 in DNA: TGTGCCAGCAGGCAGCGCGGGACCCAGAGGCAGTTCTTC.

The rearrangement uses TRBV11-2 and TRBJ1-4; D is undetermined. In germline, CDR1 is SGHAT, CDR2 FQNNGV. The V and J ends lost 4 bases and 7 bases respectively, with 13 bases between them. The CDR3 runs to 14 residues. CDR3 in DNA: TGTGCCAGCAGCTCCGGAGGGATGGGTGAAAAACTGTTTTTT. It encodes CASSSGGMGEKLFF. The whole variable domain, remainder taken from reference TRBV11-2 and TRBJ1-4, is EAGVAQSPRYKIIEKRQSVAFWCNPISGHATLYWYQQILGQGPKLLIQFQNNGVVDDSQLPKDRFSAERLKGVDSTLKIQPAKLEDSAVYLCASSSGGMGEKLFFGSGTQLSVL.